This T cell receptor beta chain was captured by sequencing in a study of shared clonotypes between healthy human individuals. Note on this clone: Its antigen is not identified.

Positively selected for CCR7, the CD45RO-negative cells used as naive CD8 cells excluded terminally differentiated effector memory CD45RA+ cells. From germline, CDR1 is LGHNA and CDR2 YSLEER. This CDR3 comprises 17 residues. Trimming removed 0 bases from V and 1 base from J, with 16 bases in between. Study-level results: Exclusively blood specimens were collected; tissue repertoires likely differ.

Methods used by the authors: ImmunoSEQ yielded junction-only sequences lacking quality scores, so filtering differed. Method: immunoSEQ multiplex PCR; TCRdb's copy keeps in-frame clones and lacks some. That table is the source of V, J and clone size, and D and trimming were worked out from the DNA. The table includes about 2 million clones, around 96% detected once. The rearrangement uses TRBV4-3 and TRBJ2-7, with D tentatively TRBD2 (5 bases). This clonotype was obtained from a man aged 18 to 29 in good health. Sequenced material: naive CD8+ T cells sorted from blood. Written as DNA, the CDR3 is TGCGCCAGCAGCCAAGATCTCGAGGGAGCAGATTCCTACGAGCAGTACTTC. Encoded protein: CASSQDLEGADSYEQYF.